A single sample is the source of the 31 T cell receptor beta chains below, sequenced in a study of cytomegalovirus exposure and HLA in healthy donors. Repertoires were generated with immunoSEQ multiplex PCR, while TCRdb's copy carries only in-frame clones and drops some. The sample lists some 140,000 clones, about 86% occurring once. Source material: PBMCs. These receptor sequences come from a human donor in good health.

The DNA of the CDR3 is TGTGCCAGCACCCAAACAAGCGGCTCCTACAATGAGCAGTTCTTC. Translating gives CASTQTSGSYNEQFF. This chain joins TRBV6-1 and TRBJ2-1; tentative D call: TRBD2 (5 bases). Per germline, CDR1 MNHNS and CDR2 SASEGT. The CDR3 totals 15 residues. V dropped 7 bases and J dropped 0 bases, with 13 bases sitting between them.

The chain is built from TRBV7-2 and TRBJ1-5, with unresolved D. The CDR3 is 14 residues long. Looked up from germline, CDR1 is SGHTA and CDR2 is FQGNSA. V was trimmed by 1 base and J by 5 bases, leaving 9 bases between them. The chain's CDR3 is CASSLGLGDQPQHF. As DNA, the CDR3 is TGTGCCAGCAGCTTAGGACTTGGTGATCAGCCCCAGCATTTT.

The V and J genes are TRBV29-1 and TRBJ2-1, with 9 bases fitting TRBD1. The CDR3 covers 15 residues. CDR1 SQVTM and CDR2 ANQGSEA come from the germline V gene. V was clipped by 4 bases and J by 5 bases; unmatched bases: 9. The CDR3 DNA follows: TGCAGCGTTGTGTGGGGGCGGACAGGGGACAATGAGCAGTTCTTC. This encodes CSVVWGRTGDNEQFF.

The gene calls are TRBV28 and TRBJ1-1; perhaps TRBD1 as D (6 bases). Trimming pared 4 bases from V and 0 bases from J, leaving 18 bases between. The germline V gene encodes CDR1 MDHEN and CDR2 SYDVKM. The CDR3 runs 17 residues. The CDR3 loop reads CASSSHRGQFMNTEAFF. In nucleotides, the CDR3 is TGTGCCAGCAGTTCGCACCGTGGACAGTTTATGAACACTGAAGCTTTCTTT. Based on the CDR3 plus reference TRBV28 and TRBJ1-1, the full variable domain is DVKVTQSSRYLVKRTGEKVFLECVQDMDHENMFWYRQDPGLGLRLIYFSYDVKMKEKGDIPEGYSVSREKKERFSLILESASTNQTSMYLCASSSHRGQFMNTEAFFGQGTRLTVV.

The chain is built from TRBV7-3 and TRBJ1-2; TRBD1 agrees at 8 bases. The CDR3 is 16 residues long. Trimming took 0 bases from V and 6 from J; bases not matched to a gene: 9. CDR1 is SGHTA, CDR2 FQGTGA, per germline. CDR3 region: CASSLTPTRTGNGYTF. In DNA form, the CDR3 reads TGTGCCAGCAGCTTAACCCCCACGAGGACAGGGAATGGCTACACCTTC.

J is TRBJ2-5 and V is TRBV27; tentative D call: TRBD2 (5 bases). Per germline, CDR1 MNHEY and CDR2 SMNVEV (reference sequence). Deletions cut 1 base from V and 1 base from J, with 16 bases between. The length of the CDR3 is 17 residues. Here the CDR3 reads CASSLLASPIIQETQYF. For the CDR3, the DNA is TGTGCCAGCAGTTTATTGGCTAGCCCTATTATCCAAGAGACCCAGTACTTC.

This clone was recorded only once. The chain employs TRBV5-6 and TRBJ1-2; tentatively, D is TRBD1 (6 bases). Per germline, CDR1 SGHDT and CDR2 YYEEEE. Trimming shortened V by 0 bases and J by 4 bases, and 19 bases separated the two germline ends. CDR3 length: 17 residues. CDR3 in DNA: TGTGCCAGCAGCTTGGTCCGGGGAACAGGGTCCCTCTATGGCTACACCTTC. Protein product: CASSLVRGTGSLYGYTF.

CDR3 region: CSVQLGGGLGTEAFF. The CDR3 DNA sequence: TGCAGCGTCCAACTCGGCGGGGGCTTAGGCACTGAAGCTTTCTTT. The chain combines TRBV29-1 with TRBJ1-1; D is possibly TRBD1 (6 bases). Trimming left V 6 bases short and J 4 bases short, with 21 bases between. CDR3 size: 15 residues. Germline V gene lookup returns CDR1 SQVTM and CDR2 ANQGSEA.

The chain recombines TRBV5-4 with TRBJ2-1, with D possibly matching TRBD1 (6 bases). Trimming removed 3 bases from V and 9 bases from J, with 10 bases in between. Germline V gene lookup returns CDR1 SGHNT and CDR2 YYREEE (reference sequence). The CDR3 runs to 12 residues. The CDR3 is CASSSDSIEQFF. The CDR3 DNA follows: TGTGCCAGCAGCTCGGACAGTATTGAGCAGTTCTTC.

V gene TRBV4-1 combines with J gene TRBJ2-7; tentative D call: TRBD2 (6 bases). CDR3 length: 17 amino acids. Trimming shortened V by 1 base and J by 5 bases, and 21 bases separated the two germline ends. The germline gives CDR1 MGHRA, CDR2 YSYEKL. The CDR3 protein is CASSQVRIWLGGDEQYF. In DNA form, the CDR3 reads TGCGCCAGCAGCCAAGTTAGGATTTGGCTAGGAGGGGACGAGCAGTACTTC.

This clone was found a few times. The chain carries TRBV27 and TRBJ1-3; D unclear. The CDR3 sequence is 13 residues long. V was clipped by 6 bases and J by 0 bases, with 6 bases between them. Germline V gene lookup returns CDR1 MNHEY and CDR2 SMNVEV (reference sequence). The CDR3 region has the DNA TGTGCCAGCAGCCCCCGCTCTGGAAACACCATATATTTT. It translates to CASSPRSGNTIYF.

The chain employs TRBV28 and TRBJ2-7; D perhaps matches TRBD1 (5 bases). Germline values: CDR1 MDHEN, CDR2 SYDVKM. Trimming stripped 3 bases from V and 3 bases from J, with 15 bases between. The CDR3 runs to 15 residues. The CDR3 sequence: CASSFFRTTVYEQYF. CDR3 coding DNA: TGTGCCAGCAGTTTTTTCCGGACAACAGTCTACGAGCAGTACTTC.

This clone was counted a single time. CDR3 protein: CASSMAGINYGYTF. The CDR3 nucleotides are TGTGCCAGTAGTATGGCAGGGATAAACTATGGCTACACCTTC. The J gene is TRBJ1-2, the V gene TRBV19; tentative D call: TRBD1 (5 bases). Germline V gene sequence: CDR1 LNHDA, CDR2 SQIVND (reference sequence). Trimming shortened V by 3 bases and J by 2 bases, and 10 bases separated the two germline ends. The CDR3 covers 14 residues. The full variable domain, in which reference TRBV19 and TRBJ1-2 provide the parts outside the CDR3, is DGGITQSPKYLFRKEGQNVTLSCEQNLNHDAMYWYRQDPGQGLRLIYYSQIVNDFQKGDIAEGYSVSREKKESFPLTVTSAQKNPTAFYLCASSMAGINYGYTFGSGTRLTVV.

The J gene is TRBJ2-2, the V gene TRBV7-2, with a tentative D call TRBD1 (5 bases). The CDR3 has 15 amino acids. Germline V lookup: CDR1 SGHTA, CDR2 FQGNSA. The ends were cut back, 1 base at V and 1 base at J, with 7 bases in the middle. CDR3 sequence reads: CASSLEGLNTGELFF. The CDR3 coding sequence is TGTGCCAGCAGCTTAGAGGGGCTGAACACCGGGGAGCTGTTTTTT. The variable domain in full, with the rest retrieved from reference TRBV7-2 and TRBJ2-2, is GAGVSQSPSNKVTEKGKDVELRCDPISGHTALYWYRQSLGQGLEFLIYFQGNSAPDKSGLPSDRFSAERTGGSVSTLTIQRTQQEDSAVYLCASSLEGLNTGELFFGEGSRLTVL.

This clone was detected only once. V and J are TRBV27 and TRBJ1-5, with D possibly being TRBD1 (5 bases). The CDR3 is 16 amino acids. The germline V gene has CDR1 MNHEY and CDR2 SMNVEV (reference sequence). V shed 5 bases and J shed 4 bases, with 18 bases lying between them. The CDR3 region is CASSLQGTTTNQPQHF. DNA of the CDR3: TGTGCCAGCAGTCTTCAGGGAACGACCACTAATCAGCCCCAGCATTTT.

This chain links TRBV11-2 with TRBJ2-2; D may be TRBD1 (7 bases). Trimming cost V 5 bases and J 4 bases, with 17 bases left between them. CDR3 size: 16 residues. CDR1 is SGHAT, CDR2 FQNNGV, per germline. The CDR3 region is CASSPIRGVFTGELFF. CDR3 DNA: TGTGCCAGCAGCCCTATCAGGGGGGTTTTCACCGGGGAGCTGTTTTTT.

This clone has a single count. This chain links TRBV30 with TRBJ2-1; 9 bases line up with TRBD1. The germline gives CDR1 GTSNPN, CDR2 SVGIG (reference sequence). This CDR3 has 16 residues. The ends lost 5 bases at V and 8 bases at J; junction bases unmatched: 16. CDR3 sequence reads: CAWAGTGIFTRDEQFF. CDR3 in DNA: TGTGCCTGGGCCGGGACAGGGATTTTTACACGCGATGAGCAGTTCTTC. The whole variable domain, filled in from reference TRBV30 and TRBJ2-1, reads SQTIHQWPATLVQPVGSPLSLECTVEGTSNPNLYWYRQAAGRGLQLLFYSVGIGQISSEVPQNLSASRPQDRQFILSSKKLLLSDSGFYLCAWAGTGIFTRDEQFFGPGTRLTVL.

The chain joins TRBV7-9 to TRBJ2-1; TRBD2 agrees at 13 bases. V lost 2 bases to trimming and J lost 2 bases; unmatched junction nucleotides: 6. In germline, CDR1 is SEHNR, CDR2 FQNEAQ (reference sequence). The CDR3 extends over 18 amino acids. The CDR3 region has the DNA TGTGCCAGCAGCTTAATGACTAGCGGGGGGAGGACCTACAATGAGCAGTTCTTC. Protein product: CASSLMTSGGRTYNEQFF.

The chain couples TRBV30 to TRBJ2-1, with TRBD2 identical over 11 bases. V gave up 0 bases and J gave up 12 bases; unmatched junction bases: 7. Germline V gene sequence: CDR1 GTSNPN, CDR2 SVGIG (reference sequence). The CDR3 consists of 14 residues. CDR3 amino acids: CAWSVRLAGGGQFF. DNA for the CDR3: TGTGCCTGGAGTGTACGGCTAGCGGGAGGTGGGCAGTTCTTC.

The J gene is TRBJ1-2, the V gene TRBV28; D perhaps matches TRBD1 (5 bases). Trimming shortened V by 4 bases and J by 4 bases, and 19 bases separated the two germline ends. Looked up from germline, CDR1 is MDHEN and CDR2 is SYDVKM. The CDR3 consists of 16 residues. The CDR3 sequence: CASSSLGGGESYGYTF. DNA of the CDR3: TGTGCCAGCAGTTCCCTCGGGGGGGGTGAGTCCTATGGCTACACCTTC.

The chain carries TRBV4-1 and TRBJ2-7; D uncertain. The V end lost 1 base, the J end lost 2 bases, and 12 bases lay between the germline ends. Per germline, CDR1 MGHRA and CDR2 YSYEKL. The CDR3 has 15 residues. CDR3 protein: CASSQASKPTYEQYF. CDR3 nucleotides: TGCGCCAGCAGCCAAGCCTCAAAGCCTACCTACGAGCAGTACTTC.

V gene TRBV6-5 combines with J gene TRBJ1-4; D uncertain. V lost 3 bases to trimming and J lost 11 bases, with 19 bases between them. Germline CDR1 reads MNHEY; CDR2 reads SVGAGI. The CDR3 contains 15 residues. CDR3 sequence (DNA): TGTGCCAGCAGTTATGATCTCGCCCTCCATAGTAAACTGTTTTTT. Translation: CASSYDLALHSKLFF.

The chain carries TRBV19 and TRBJ1-5; TRBD1 agrees at 9 bases. Germline V gene sequence: CDR1 LNHDA, CDR2 SQIVND (reference sequence). Trimming removed 6 bases from V and 5 bases from J; junction bases left unmatched: 8. This CDR3 has 15 residues. The CDR3 sequence: CASRPHRGLDQPQHF. CDR3 in DNA: TGTGCCAGTAGACCCCACAGGGGGCTCGATCAGCCCCAGCATTTT.

The chain uses TRBV2 and TRBJ1-5; D might be TRBD1 (6 bases). This CDR3 is 14 amino acids long. V was shortened by 7 bases and J by 4 bases, with 14 bases between the two germline ends. Germline loops: CDR1 SNHLY, CDR2 FYNNEI. This chain's CDR3 is CASNEAQGNQPQHF. For the CDR3, the DNA is TGTGCCAGCAACGAAGCCCAGGGGAATCAGCCCCAGCATTTT.

The CDR3, as DNA: TGTGCCAGCAGCTTAGGGAATACAGGATCCCAGCATTTT. Translated, it gives CASSLGNTGSQHF. The rearrangement uses TRBV7-9 and TRBJ1-5; D is perhaps TRBD1 (5 bases). CDR1 is SEHNR, CDR2 FQNEAQ, per germline (reference sequence). V was cut by 1 base and J by 11 bases, with 12 bases left in between. The CDR3 is made up of 13 amino acids.

With regard to this clone: This sample also contains other DNA sequences that code for the same CDR3. This sequence joins TRBV7-9 and TRBJ1-1; possible D gene TRBD1, 5 bases. The CDR3 spans 14 residues. Trimming shortened V by 1 base and J by 2 bases, and 8 bases separated the two germline ends. The V gene's germline CDR1 is SEHNR and CDR2 FQNEAQ (reference sequence). CDR3 region: CASSLVQGNTEAFF. The CDR3 DNA reads TGTGCCAGCAGCTTAGTGCAGGGTAACACTGAAGCTTTCTTT.

This clone has a handful of counts. The chain couples TRBV29-1 to TRBJ2-2, with D possibly matching TRBD2 (6 bases). Germline CDR1 is SQVTM and CDR2 is ANQGSEA. CDR3 length equals 14 residues. Deletions cut 5 bases from V and 2 bases from J, with 12 bases between. The CDR3 DNA is TGCAGCGTTCAGGCAGGGACTAACACCGGGGAGCTGTTTTTT. Its translation is CSVQAGTNTGELFF.

This clone was picked up one time. Just one base apart from a much larger clone, this may be a read error. J is TRBJ2-2 and V is TRBV6-1; perhaps TRBD2 as D (5 bases). V lost 7 bases and J lost 4, with 10 bases in between. Germline CDR1 and CDR2: MNHNS and SASEGT. CDR3 length: 13 residues. The CDR3 DNA is TGTGCCAGCAATAGGAGGAGCACCGGGGAGCTGTTTTTT. This sequence encodes CASNRRSTGELFF.

The gene calls are TRBV7-3 and TRBJ2-1; tentative D call: TRBD2 (5 bases). Germline-derived CDR1 and CDR2 are SGHTA and FQGTGA. This CDR3 is 15 amino acids long. V gave up 1 base and J gave up 5 bases, with 12 bases separating them. The CDR3 here is CASSLSGSLNNEQFF. CDR3 in DNA: TGTGCCAGCAGCTTAAGTGGGAGTCTAAACAATGAGCAGTTCTTC.

This chain joins TRBV7-2 and TRBJ2-3, with D maybe TRBD1 (6 bases). Germline values: CDR1 SGHTA, CDR2 FQGNSA. CDR3 length: 16 residues. V was trimmed by 4 bases and J by 0 bases, leaving 14 bases between them. The CDR3 nucleotides are TGTGCCAGCAGCTCACAGGGACCCACTAGCACAGATACGCAGTATTTT. Translated, it gives CASSSQGPTSTDTQYF.

This clone was observed a few times. The V gene is TRBV30, the J gene TRBJ1-2; maybe TRBD1 (6 bases). V gave up 1 base and J gave up 2 bases, with 11 bases separating them. The CDR3 has 14 amino acids. Looked up from germline, CDR1 is GTSNPN and CDR2 is SVGIG (reference sequence). The CDR3 sequence is CAWSANQGNYGYTF. As DNA, the CDR3 is TGTGCCTGGAGTGCGAACCAGGGGAACTATGGCTACACCTTC. Combining the CDR3 with reference TRBV30 and TRBJ1-2 gives the whole variable domain SQTIHQWPATLVQPVGSPLSLECTVEGTSNPNLYWYRQAAGRGLQLLFYSVGIGQISSEVPQNLSASRPQDRQFILSSKKLLLSDSGFYLCAWSANQGNYGYTFGSGTRLTVV.